These 25 T cell receptor beta chains were sequenced from one sample in a study of blood T cell repertoires in COVID-19. TCRdb keeps only in-frame clones here, not all; method: immunoSEQ multiplex PCR. In the table there are about 22,000 clones, 91% of which are singletons. The sequencing sample was made of peripheral blood. These receptor sequences come from a woman aged 65 to 85 with active COVID-19.

The CDR3 sequence is CASRLAAYSTDTQYF. CDR3 nucleotide sequence: TGCGCCAGCAGACTAGCGGCTTACAGCACAGATACGCAGTATTTT. The chain uses TRBV4-3 and TRBJ2-3; 8 bases align to TRBD2. Per the germline V gene, CDR1 is LGHNA and CDR2 is YSLEER. The V and J ends lost 6 bases and 0 bases, in that order; junction bases with no gene match: 5. CDR3 size: 15 residues.

The V gene is TRBV5-6, the J gene TRBJ2-1; 14 bases are shared with TRBD2. The V gene end was trimmed by 0 bases and the J gene end by 8 bases; junction bases not matched to a gene: 7. CDR1 SGHDT and CDR2 YYEEEE come from the germline V gene. CDR3 length: 17 residues. CDR3 protein: CASSLVLGLAGAHEQFF. The DNA for the CDR3 is TGTGCCAGCAGCTTGGTATTGGGACTAGCGGGAGCCCATGAGCAGTTCTTC.

This chain joins TRBV18 and TRBJ2-7; possibly TRBD1 for D (7 bases). The CDR3 extends over 14 amino acids. The germline V gene has CDR1 KGHSH and CDR2 LQKENI. Deletions cut 6 bases from V and 2 bases from J, with 14 bases between. CDR3 coding DNA: TGTGCCAGCTCCGCCCGGAGGGGGCCCTACGAGCAGTACTTC. This codes for CASSARRGPYEQYF. Looking up the rest from reference TRBV18 and TRBJ2-7 gives the full variable domain: NAGVMQNPRHLVRRRGQEARLRCSPMKGHSHVYWYRQLPEEGLKFMVYLQKENIIDESGMPKERFSAEFPKEGPSILRIQQVVRGDSAAYFCASSARRGPYEQYFGPGTRLTVT.

J is TRBJ1-1 and V is TRBV5-4; perhaps TRBD1 as D (5 bases). Trimming removed 4 bases from V and 4 bases from J, with 17 bases in between. CDR3 length: 15 residues. Germline V gives CDR1 SGHNT, CDR2 YYREEE (reference sequence). The CDR3 DNA sequence: TGTGCCAGCAGCCCCATGGGAGGGGCCAGCACTGAAGCTTTCTTT. Its translation: CASSPMGGASTEAFF.

The CDR3 is CASSLSRDSPLHF. As DNA, the CDR3 is TGCGCCAGCAGCTTGTCCCGTGATTCACCCCTCCACTTT. The rearrangement uses TRBV5-1 and TRBJ1-6; no clear D gene. The CDR3 totals 13 residues. Trimming cost V 1 base and J 8 bases, with 7 bases left between them. Germline values: CDR1 SGHRS, CDR2 YFSETQ.

As regards this clone: This sample also contains other DNA sequences that code for the same CDR3. The genes are TRBV5-5 and TRBJ1-5, with no clear D. V gave up 0 bases and J gave up 0 bases, with 7 bases separating them. CDR1 SGHKS and CDR2 YYEKEE come from the germline V gene (reference sequence). This CDR3 comprises 15 residues. The CDR3 is CASSLALYSNQPQHF. In DNA form, the CDR3 reads TGTGCCAGCAGCTTGGCACTGTATAGCAATCAGCCCCAGCATTTT.

CDR3 sequence: CARQGFSCYEQYF. In DNA, the CDR3 is TGTGCCAGACAGGGTTTTTCTTGCTACGAGCAGTACTTC. J is TRBJ2-7 and V is TRBV7-2, with D possibly being TRBD1 (6 bases). Trimming took off 9 bases at V and 3 bases at J, with 15 bases between the two ends. CDR3 size: 13 residues. The germline V gene has CDR1 SGHTA and CDR2 FQGNSA.

The chain recombines TRBV5-1 with TRBJ2-5, with D perhaps matching TRBD2 (5 bases). Germline V gene sequence: CDR1 SGHRS, CDR2 YFSETQ. The CDR3 totals 14 residues. Trimming shortened V by 4 bases and J by 3 bases, and 13 bases separated the two germline ends. CDR3: CASSPFPGEETQYF. CDR3 nucleotides: TGCGCCAGCAGCCCTTTTCCCGGGGAAGAGACCCAGTACTTC.

This sequence joins TRBV19 and TRBJ2-7; possible D gene TRBD2, 5 bases. The CDR3 runs to 16 residues. Germline loops: CDR1 LNHDA, CDR2 SQIVND (reference sequence). Trimming left V 5 bases short and J 9 bases short, with 26 bases between. CDR3 bases: TGTGCCAGTAGTCCGATCGGGGATACCCCAAGCGGCCGGCAGTACTTC. Protein: CASSPIGDTPSGRQYF.

The chain recombines TRBV2 with TRBJ2-1; no firm D call. Germline V gene data show CDR1 as SNHLY and CDR2 as FYNNEI. V lost 8 bases, J lost 5 bases, and 4 bases lay in between. CDR3 length equals 10 residues. In DNA, the CDR3 is TGTGCCAGCCGGGACAATGAGCAGTTCTTC. Its translation is CASRDNEQFF.

The chain has TRBV7-8 and TRBJ2-5; D remains unclear. The CDR3 contains 13 residues. CDR1 SGHVS and CDR2 FQNEAQ come from the germline V gene. The V and J ends lost 3 bases and 3 bases respectively, with 8 bases between them. The CDR3, as DNA: TGTGCCAGCAGCTTCGACAAGGAAGAGACCCAGTACTTC. Its translation: CASSFDKEETQYF.

This rearrangement joins TRBV4-1 to TRBJ1-4; D gene ambiguous. CDR3 length: 16 amino acids. Germline V CDR1 and CDR2: MGHRA, YSYEKL. V lost 4 bases and J lost 0, with 12 bases in between. CDR3 region: CASSRNPRATNEKLFF. CDR3 bases: TGCGCCAGCAGCCGAAACCCCCGGGCAACTAATGAAAAACTGTTTTTT.

Only one count was recorded for this clone. The genes are TRBV7-9 and TRBJ2-5; TRBD2 is a possible D gene (5 bases). Germline CDR1 reads SEHNR; CDR2 reads FQNEAQ (reference sequence). V was trimmed by 5 bases and J by 1 base, leaving 14 bases between them. The CDR3 is made up of 15 amino acids. The CDR3 coding sequence is TGTGCCAGCAGCCTCACCCGGGGTCTCCAAGAGACCCAGTACTTC. Protein sequence: CASSLTRGLQETQYF. Together with reference TRBV7-9 and TRBJ2-5, the CDR3 gives the full variable domain: DTGVSQNPRHKITKRGQNVTFRCDPISEHNRLYWYRQTLGQGPEFLTYFQNEAQLEKSRLLSDRFSAERPKGSFSTLEIQRTEQGDSAMYLCASSLTRGLQETQYFGPGTRLLVL.

J is TRBJ2-2 and V is TRBV20-1, with D perhaps TRBD2 (6 bases). V lost 3 bases, J lost 2 bases, and 10 bases lay in between. There are 14 residues in the CDR3. Germline assignment: CDR1 DFQATT and CDR2 SNEGSKA (reference sequence). In DNA, the CDR3 is TGCAGTGCTAGTAGCGGAGTAAACACCGGGGAGCTGTTTTTT. It is translated as CSASSGVNTGELFF.

J is TRBJ2-1 and V is TRBV7-2; TRBD2 aligns across 10 bases. Unmatched junction bases numbered 5, after V lost 6 bases and J lost 6 bases. CDR3 length: 14 residues. Germline CDR1 SGHTA, CDR2 FQGNSA. In DNA, the CDR3 is TGTGCCAGCAGACCGGGACTAGCGATCAATGAGCAGTTCTTC. Encoded protein: CASRPGLAINEQFF.

The chain combines TRBV5-6 with TRBJ1-4, with no clear D. Trimming took 2 bases from V and 7 from J, leaving 3 bases between them. This CDR3 has 11 residues. Germline V gene sequence: CDR1 SGHDT, CDR2 YYEEEE. The CDR3 here is CASSFGEKLFF. The CDR3 DNA follows: TGTGCCAGCAGCTTCGGTGAAAAACTGTTTTTT.

The chain combines TRBV2 with TRBJ2-7; 9 nucleotides match TRBD1. Germline CDR1 SNHLY, CDR2 FYNNEI. The CDR3 consists of 13 residues. Losses at the gene ends were 8 bases for V and 6 bases for J; bases not matched to a gene: 8. CDR3 DNA sequence: TGTGCCAGCTCAATCCAGACAGGGGGCGAGCAGTACTTC. It is translated as CASSIQTGGEQYF.

The chain combines TRBV7-9 with TRBJ2-3, with TRBD2 identical over 8 bases. Trimming took 1 base from V and 4 from J; bases not matched to a gene: 7. This CDR3 is built from 16 residues. Germline CDR1 is SEHNR and CDR2 is FQNEAQ (reference sequence). DNA of the CDR3: TGTGCCAGCAGCTTAGGTCCAGCGGGAGTCGCAGATACGCAGTATTTT. Translated: CASSLGPAGVADTQYF.

The chain links TRBV5-1 to TRBJ2-1, with a weak D call TRBD1 (6 bases). Trimming pared 0 bases from V and 0 bases from J, leaving 10 bases between. Germline CDR1 reads SGHRS; CDR2 reads YFSETQ. This CDR3 is 16 amino acids long. The CDR3 bases are TGCGCCAGCAGCTTGGACAGGGCCAACTCCTACAATGAGCAGTTCTTC. This translates into CASSLDRANSYNEQFF.

This CDR3 is CASSREARSYNEQFF. CDR3 bases: TGCGCCAGCTCGAGGGAGGCACGATCCTACAATGAGCAGTTCTTC. The chain couples TRBV5-1 to TRBJ2-1, with TRBD2 as a possible D gene (6 bases). Germline V CDR1 and CDR2: SGHRS, YFSETQ. V lost 7 bases to trimming and J lost 1 base, with 15 bases between them. The CDR3 has 15 amino acids.

The DNA of the CDR3 is TGTGCCAGCAGCCAAAATAGCGGGAGACCCGGGGAGCTGTTTTTT. Amino acids: CASSQNSGRPGELFF. The chain links TRBV3-1 (or the pseudogene TRBV3-2) to TRBJ2-2, with 9 positions matching TRBD2. J lost 6 bases, V lost 2 bases, and 4 bases had no gene match. The CDR3 has 15 amino acids. Germline values: CDR1 LGHDT, CDR2 YNNKEL (reference sequence).

This chain links TRBV4-1 with TRBJ2-3, with 9 bases matching TRBD2. Germline CDR1 is MGHRA and CDR2 is YSYEKL. This CDR3 has 17 residues. V shed 4 bases, J shed 1 base, and the junction held 9 bases outside the gene matches. DNA for the CDR3: TGCGCCAGCAGCCTCCAGGCTGAGCGGGAGGGCACAGATACGCAGTATTTT. It encodes CASSLQAEREGTDTQYF.

The CDR3 DNA follows: TGTGCCAGCAGCCTTACAGGGAACACTGAAGCTTTCTTT. Protein sequence: CASSLTGNTEAFF. The V gene is TRBV7-3, the J gene TRBJ1-1, with D perhaps matching TRBD1 (5 bases). The CDR3 extends over 13 amino acids. Germline V gene lookup returns CDR1 SGHTA and CDR2 FQGTGA. Trimming cost V 5 bases and J 1 base, with 8 bases left between them.

The chain is built from TRBV5-5 and TRBJ1-2; 7 bases agree with TRBD1. Per the germline V gene, CDR1 is SGHKS and CDR2 is YYEKEE (reference sequence). This CDR3 region has 14 residues. Trimming at V came to 3 bases and at J to 4 bases, leaving 6 bases not matched to a gene. The CDR3 loop is CASSYDTGVYGYTF. CDR3 sequence (DNA): TGTGCCAGCAGCTATGACACAGGGGTCTATGGCTACACCTTC. Based on the CDR3 plus reference TRBV5-5 and TRBJ1-2, the full variable domain is DAGVTQSPTHLIKTRGQQVTLRCSPISGHKSVSWYQQVLGQGPQFIFQYYEKEERGRGNFPDRFSARQFPNYSSELNVNALLLGDSALYLCASSYDTGVYGYTFGSGTRLTVV.

V usage is TRBV15 and J usage is TRBJ2-1; a weak D match, TRBD2 (6 bases). The CDR3 extends over 17 amino acids. Germline values: CDR1 LNHNV, CDR2 YYDKDF (reference sequence). The ends were cut back, 2 bases at V and 3 bases at J, with 17 bases in the middle. The CDR3 DNA sequence: TGTGCCACCAGCAGACCCCGCACGGGGGAGTTCTACAATGAGCAGTTCTTC. Its translation: CATSRPRTGEFYNEQFF.